The 25 T cell receptor beta chains reported below all come from one sample, sequenced in a study of blood T cell repertoires in COVID-19. Assay: immunoSEQ multiplex PCR; the TCRdb copy retains only in-frame clones and omits some. The table lists approximately 260,000 clones, 80% to 90% of them singletons. The material sequenced was peripheral blood. The receptors originated from a woman in her 70s with COVID-19, enrolled during active disease.

This clone was observed a handful of times. The chain is built from TRBV24-1 and TRBJ2-2, with a weak D call TRBD1 (6 bases). CDR1 and CDR2 from the germline V gene are KGHDR and SFDVKD. The CDR3 runs to 14 residues. V gave up 4 bases and J gave up 5 bases, with 10 bases separating them. CDR3 amino acids: CATSDQDRTGELFF. The DNA for the CDR3 is TGTGCCACCAGTGACCAGGACAGAACCGGGGAGCTGTTTTTT.

This chain uses TRBV7-6 with TRBJ2-7; 8 bases are a match to TRBD1. J gave up 4 bases and V 5 bases, and 10 bases lay outside the gene matches. This CDR3 has 15 amino acids. Per the germline V gene, CDR1 is SGHVS and CDR2 is FNYEAQ. The CDR3, as DNA: TGTGCCAGCAGCGGAGGACAGGGTCGTCTTTACGAGCAGTACTTC. Its protein product is CASSGGQGRLYEQYF.

The V and J genes are TRBV19 and TRBJ1-2; tentative D call: TRBD1 (5 bases). The CDR3 has 12 amino acids. V lost 4 bases, J lost 4 bases, and 7 bases lay in between. CDR1 LNHDA and CDR2 SQIVND come from the germline V gene (reference sequence). The chain's CDR3 is CASSTDSYGYTF. The CDR3 DNA sequence: TGTGCCAGTAGTACTGACAGCTATGGCTACACCTTC.

The chain employs TRBV4-1 and TRBJ1-2; the D is unclear. CDR1 MGHRA and CDR2 YSYEKL come from the germline V gene. With 1 base removed from V and 2 bases from J, the gap between germline ends came to 20 bases. The CDR3 length is 18 residues. The CDR3 protein is CASSQVVRKSGRNYGYTF. Written as DNA, the CDR3 is TGCGCCAGCAGCCAAGTGGTTAGAAAGTCAGGCAGGAACTATGGCTACACCTTC.

The J gene is TRBJ2-2, the V gene TRBV18, with D tentatively TRBD2 (6 bases). The V gene lost 1 base and the J gene lost 1 base, with 7 bases spanning the gap. The V gene's germline CDR1 is KGHSH and CDR2 LQKENI. The CDR3 has 15 amino acids. The CDR3 reads CASSPLSGNTGELFF. The CDR3 bases are TGTGCCAGCTCACCACTTAGCGGGAACACCGGGGAGCTGTTTTTT.

This rearrangement joins TRBV19 to TRBJ1-5; TRBD1 matches at 7 bases. This CDR3 region has 16 residues. The V gene end was trimmed by 4 bases and the J gene end by 2 bases; junction bases not matched to a gene: 8. Germline V gene lookup returns CDR1 LNHDA and CDR2 SQIVND (reference sequence). The chain's CDR3 is CASSKQPGQRNQPQHF. DNA for the CDR3: TGTGCCAGTAGTAAGCAACCGGGACAGCGCAATCAGCCCCAGCATTTT.

The rearrangement uses TRBV7-9 and TRBJ2-2, with TRBD1 matching 8 bases. CDR3 length equals 15 residues. J lost 1 base, V lost 4 bases, and 2 bases had no gene match. Germline V lookup: CDR1 SEHNR, CDR2 FQNEAQ (reference sequence). The CDR3 loop reads CASSSDRGNTGELFF. In DNA form, the CDR3 reads TGTGCCAGCAGCTCCGACAGGGGGAACACCGGGGAGCTGTTTTTT.

V and J are TRBV7-2 and TRBJ1-2; TRBD1 matches at 7 bases. V lost 0 bases, J lost 2 bases, and 0 bases stayed unmatched. The CDR3 extends over 14 amino acids. Germline V CDR1 and CDR2: SGHTA, FQGNSA. This CDR3 is CASSLAGQNYGYTF. The CDR3 nucleotides read TGTGCCAGCAGCTTAGCGGGACAGAACTATGGCTACACCTTC.

The chain uses TRBV28 and TRBJ1-2; D perhaps matches TRBD1 (5 bases). The length of the CDR3 is 13 residues. The germline V gene has CDR1 MDHEN and CDR2 SYDVKM. With 3 bases removed from V and 5 bases from J, the gap between germline ends came to 10 bases. CDR3 nucleotides: TGTGCCAGCAGTTTCGGACACCAATATGGCTACACCTTC. This translates into CASSFGHQYGYTF.

This chain links TRBV5-4 with TRBJ2-7; weak D call: TRBD1 (5 bases). The CDR3 sequence is 13 residues long. The germline CDR1 and CDR2 sequences are SGHNT and YYREEE (reference sequence). V was trimmed by 4 bases and J by 4 bases, leaving 12 bases between them. The CDR3 loop reads CASSGPGYYEQYF. In DNA, the CDR3 is TGTGCCAGCAGCGGACCAGGGTATTACGAGCAGTACTTC.

The chain links TRBV18 to TRBJ2-1, with TRBD1 matching over 7 bases. Unmatched junction bases numbered 5, after V lost 2 bases and J lost 4 bases. CDR1 KGHSH and CDR2 LQKENI come from the germline V gene. This CDR3 is 15 amino acids long. The CDR3 sequence: CASSPNLDRYNEQFF. In DNA, the CDR3 is TGTGCCAGCTCACCAAACTTGGACAGGTACAATGAGCAGTTCTTC.

The CDR3 nucleotides read TGTGCCTGGACATTAGAAGGGGCAGATACGCAGTATTTT. Translating gives CAWTLEGADTQYF. J is TRBJ2-3 and V is TRBV30, with D possibly TRBD1 on 5 matching bases. This CDR3 region has 13 residues. The V gene's germline CDR1 is GTSNPN and CDR2 SVGIG (reference sequence). Trimming cost V 4 bases and J 4 bases, with 12 bases left between them.

This clone was seen a single time. V is TRBV28 and J is TRBJ2-2; 11 bases are a match to TRBD2. V was clipped by 8 bases and J by 8 bases; unmatched bases: 7. CDR3 size: 14 residues. Germline assignment: CDR1 MDHEN and CDR2 SYDVKM. The CDR3 coding sequence is TGTGCCAGCCAGACTAGCGGGACCGGGGGGGAGCTGTTTTTT. As protein: CASQTSGTGGELFF.

This sequence joins TRBV16 and TRBJ2-1; unclear D gene. Germline values: CDR1 KGHSY, CDR2 FQNENV. The CDR3 sequence is 14 residues long. Between the trimmed V and J ends, which lost 4 bases and 3 bases, there was a span of 10 bases. CDR3 region: CASSRKTNYNEQFF. Here the CDR3 DNA reads TGTGCCAGCAGCCGTAAGACAAACTACAATGAGCAGTTCTTC.

The genes are TRBV15 and TRBJ2-3, with TRBD1 matching 9 bases. The CDR3 runs 14 residues. Trimming at V came to 8 bases and at J to 6 bases, leaving 9 bases not matched to a gene. CDR1 and CDR2 (germline): LNHNV, YYDKDF (reference sequence). DNA for the CDR3: TGTGCCACCGAGGACAGGGGTTATGCGGATACGCAGTATTTT. This sequence encodes CATEDRGYADTQYF.

The genes are TRBV28 and TRBJ1-5; D gene unclear. The V and J ends lost 6 bases and 2 bases respectively, with 11 bases between them. Germline V gene data show CDR1 as MDHEN and CDR2 as SYDVKM. The CDR3 is 14 amino acids. This chain's CDR3 is CASSSGTRNQPQHF. For the CDR3, the DNA is TGTGCCAGCAGCTCAGGTACTCGCAATCAGCCCCAGCATTTT. Full variable domain (missing parts from reference TRBV28 and TRBJ1-5): DVKVTQSSRYLVKRTGEKVFLECVQDMDHENMFWYRQDPGLGLRLIYFSYDVKMKEKGDIPEGYSVSREKKERFSLILESASTNQTSMYLCASSSGTRNQPQHFGDGTRLSIL.

The rearrangement uses TRBV9 and TRBJ1-3, with 10 positions matching TRBD1. Per germline, CDR1 SGDLS and CDR2 YYNGEE. The CDR3 runs to 14 residues. Trimming removed 6 bases from V and 4 bases from J; junction bases left unmatched: 4. CDR3 in amino acids: CASNDRGLGNTIYF. In nucleotides, the CDR3 is TGTGCCAGCAACGACAGGGGGCTAGGAAACACCATATATTTT.

This chain uses TRBV11-2 with TRBJ2-1, with D possibly TRBD2 on 7 matching bases. The CDR3 has 17 amino acids. Germline CDR1 and CDR2: SGHAT and FQNNGV. The ends were cut back, 1 base at V and 1 base at J, with 14 bases in the middle. CDR3 loop: CASSLAGGRGSYNEQFF. The CDR3 coding sequence is TGTGCCAGCAGCTTAGCCGGGGGGCGAGGGTCCTACAATGAGCAGTTCTTC.

The chain joins TRBV3-1 (or the pseudogene TRBV3-2) to TRBJ1-1, with 9 bases aligning to TRBD1. Germline CDR1 is LGHDT and CDR2 is YNNKEL (reference sequence). CDR3 length equals 17 residues. V lost 1 base, J lost 0 bases, and 6 bases stayed unmatched. In DNA, the CDR3 is TGTGCCAGCAGCCAAGGCGACGGGACAGGGTTGAACACTGAAGCTTTCTTT. It is translated as CASSQGDGTGLNTEAFF.

The chain combines TRBV6-5 with TRBJ2-2; D perhaps matches TRBD2 (5 bases). V gave up 5 bases and J gave up 5 bases, with 6 bases separating them. The CDR3 runs to 12 residues. Germline CDR1 and CDR2: MNHEY and SVGAGI. The CDR3 protein is CASSRGTGELFF. DNA for the CDR3: TGTGCCAGCAGTCGAGGGACCGGGGAGCTGTTTTTT.

The CDR3 protein is CASSLMSAGGFYEQYF. The CDR3 DNA sequence: TGTGCCAGCAGCTTAATGTCGGCAGGGGGCTTCTACGAGCAGTACTTC. The chain carries TRBV7-2 and TRBJ2-7, with 8 bases lining up with TRBD1. In germline, CDR1 is SGHTA, CDR2 FQGNSA. With 2 bases clipped from V and 3 bases from J, the junction kept 9 bases outside the gene matches. This CDR3 contains 16 residues.

V and J are TRBV7-2 and TRBJ1-1; 7 positions agree with TRBD1. The V gene end was trimmed by 5 bases and the J gene end by 7 bases; junction bases not matched to a gene: 4. The germline V gene has CDR1 SGHTA and CDR2 FQGNSA. The CDR3 length is 12 residues. The CDR3 DNA reads TGTGCCAGCAGCGTCACAGGGGTTGAAGCTTTCTTT. Its translation is CASSVTGVEAFF.

The chain joins TRBV5-6 to TRBJ1-6; the D is unclear. The CDR3 consists of 15 residues. The germline CDR1 and CDR2 sequences are SGHDT and YYEEEE. V was clipped by 0 bases and J by 3 bases, with 7 bases between them. The CDR3 DNA reads TGTGCCAGCAGCTTGGCGCGGTTCTATAATTCACCCCTCCACTTT. Translating gives CASSLARFYNSPLHF. Together with reference TRBV5-6 and TRBJ1-6, the CDR3 gives the full variable domain: DAGVTQSPTHLIKTRGQQVTLRCSPKSGHDTVSWYQQALGQGPQFIFQYYEEEERQRGNFPDRFSGHQFPNYSSELNVNALLLGDSALYLCASSLARFYNSPLHFGNGTRLTVT.

The rearrangement uses TRBV5-5 and TRBJ1-1; 7 nucleotides line up with TRBD1. Trimming took 4 bases from V and 0 from J; bases not matched to a gene: 6. Looked up from germline, CDR1 is SGHKS and CDR2 is YYEKEE (reference sequence). This CDR3 region has 15 residues. The CDR3 reads CASSTPGQLNTEAFF. Written as DNA, the CDR3 is TGTGCCAGCAGCACCCCGGGACAGTTGAACACTGAAGCTTTCTTT.

This chain joins TRBV19 and TRBJ2-3; the D gene is possibly TRBD2 (5 bases). The germline gives CDR1 LNHDA, CDR2 SQIVND (reference sequence). This CDR3 has 16 residues. Trimming took off 3 bases at V and 0 bases at J, with 13 bases between the two ends. This CDR3 is CASSIRSGSSTDTQYF. The CDR3 DNA sequence: TGTGCCAGTAGTATCCGGAGCGGCAGTAGCACAGATACGCAGTATTTT.